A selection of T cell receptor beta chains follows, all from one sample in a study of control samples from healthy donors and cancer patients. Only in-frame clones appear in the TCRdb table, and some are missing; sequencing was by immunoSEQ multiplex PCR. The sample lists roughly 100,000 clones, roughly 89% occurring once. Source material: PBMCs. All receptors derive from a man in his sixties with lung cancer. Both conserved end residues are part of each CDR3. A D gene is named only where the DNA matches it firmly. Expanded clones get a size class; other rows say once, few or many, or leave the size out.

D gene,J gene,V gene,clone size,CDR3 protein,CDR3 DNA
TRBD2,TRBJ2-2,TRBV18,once,CASSPGGSYTGELFF,TGTGCCAGCTCACCGGGAGGGAGCTACACCGGGGAGCTGTTTTTT
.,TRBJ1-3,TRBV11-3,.,CASSPGTLGNTIYF,TGTGCCAGCAGCCCCGGGACTCTTGGAAACACCATATATTTT
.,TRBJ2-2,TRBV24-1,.,CATTGGGKTGELFF,TGTGCCACCACCGGAGGGGGAAAAACCGGGGAGCTGTTTTTT
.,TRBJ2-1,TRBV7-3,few,CASSFAGGEQFF,TGTGCCAGCAGCTTCGCCGGGGGTGAGCAGTTCTTC
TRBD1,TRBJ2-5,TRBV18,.,CASSPGTGAETQYF,TGTGCCAGCTCACCGGGGACAGGGGCAGAGACCCAGTACTTC
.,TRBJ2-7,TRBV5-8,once,CASSYLVSYEQYF,TGTGCCAGCAGTTACTTGGTATCCTACGAGCAGTACTTC
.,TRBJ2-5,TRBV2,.,CASGSRVGETQYF,TGTGCCAGCGGGTCCAGGGTCGGGGAGACCCAGTACTTC
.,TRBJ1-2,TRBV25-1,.,CASSEWTPPYGYTF,TGTGCCAGCAGTGAATGGACCCCGCCTTATGGCTACACCTTC
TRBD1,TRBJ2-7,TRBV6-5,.,CASRDRIYEQYF,TGTGCCAGCCGGGACAGGATCTACGAGCAGTACTTC
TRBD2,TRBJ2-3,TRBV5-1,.,CASSRGLAGISTDTQYF,TGCGCCAGCAGCAGGGGACTAGCGGGCATAAGCACAGATACGCAGTATTTT
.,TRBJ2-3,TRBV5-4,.,CASSLAGVARLDTQYF,TGTGCCAGCAGCTTGGCCGGGGTAGCGAGGTTAGATACGCAGTATTTT
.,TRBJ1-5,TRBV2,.,CASSEATGYQPQHF,TGTGCCAGCAGTGAAGCGACAGGCTATCAGCCCCAGCATTTT
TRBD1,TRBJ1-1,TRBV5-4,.,CASSLGGRGRTEAFF,TGTGCCAGCAGCTTGGGGGGCAGGGGGAGAACTGAAGCTTTCTTT
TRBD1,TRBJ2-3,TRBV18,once,CASSPAGQGASDTQYF,TGTGCCAGCTCACCAGCGGGACAGGGGGCTTCAGATACGCAGTATTTT
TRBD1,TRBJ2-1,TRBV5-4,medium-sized,CASSSRQGISYNEQFF,TGTGCCAGCAGCTCCAGACAGGGAATAAGCTACAATGAGCAGTTCTTC
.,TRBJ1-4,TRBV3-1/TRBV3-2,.,CASSQEWGDNEKLFF,TGTGCCAGCAGCCAAGAGTGGGGGGATAATGAAAAACTGTTTTTT
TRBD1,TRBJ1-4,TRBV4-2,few,CASSQWDSNEKLFF,TGTGCCAGCAGCCAGTGGGACAGTAATGAAAAACTGTTTTTT
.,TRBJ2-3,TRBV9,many,CASSVLGASGTDTQYF,TGTGCCAGCAGCGTGCTCGGGGCGTCCGGCACAGATACGCAGTATTTT
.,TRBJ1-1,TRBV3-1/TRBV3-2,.,CASSQDTGVEGTFF,TGTGCCAGCAGCCAAGATACGGGGGTGGAAGGGACTTTCTTT
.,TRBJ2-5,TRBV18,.,CASSPPPGNIQYF,TGTGCCAGCTCACCACCACCGGGGAATATCCAGTACTTC
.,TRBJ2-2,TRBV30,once,CAWKVLGGKAGTGELFF,TGTGCCTGGAAGGTCCTAGGAGGGAAGGCAGGCACCGGGGAGCTGTTTTTT
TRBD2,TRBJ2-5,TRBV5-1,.,CASSSRGGGAIETQYF,TGCGCCAGCAGCTCGAGGGGCGGGGGGGCCATTGAGACCCAGTACTTC
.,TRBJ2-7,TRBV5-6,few,CASSRDRSSYEQYF,TGTGCCAGCAGCCGCGACAGGAGCTCCTACGAGCAGTACTTC
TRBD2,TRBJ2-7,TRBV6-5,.,CASRSGGNPTYEQYF,TGTGCCAGCAGGAGCGGGGGGAACCCGACCTACGAGCAGTACTTC
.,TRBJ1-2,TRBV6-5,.,CASSWTQGNYGYTF,TGTGCCAGCAGTTGGACGCAGGGTAACTATGGCTACACCTTC
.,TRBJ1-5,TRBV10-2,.,CASSDTGRSNQPQHF,TGCGCCAGCAGTGATACGGGACGGAGCAATCAGCCCCAGCATTTT
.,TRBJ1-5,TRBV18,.,CASSPPGQGVSNQPQHF,TGTGCCAGCTCACCACCGGGGCAGGGCGTGAGCAATCAGCCCCAGCATTTT
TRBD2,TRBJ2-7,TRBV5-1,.,CASSLAVSGDSYEQYF,TGCGCCAGCAGCTTGGCGGTGAGCGGGGACTCCTACGAGCAGTACTTC
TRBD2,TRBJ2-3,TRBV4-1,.,CASSQQLAGGTDTQYF,TGCGCCAGCAGCCAGCAACTAGCGGGGGGCACAGATACGCAGTATTTT
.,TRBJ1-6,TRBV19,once,CASSTAVDRPLHF,TGTGCCAGTAGTACCGCTGTGGATAGGCCCCTCCACTTT
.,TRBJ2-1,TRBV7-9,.,CASSWGPNNEQFF,TGTGCCAGCAGTTGGGGACCAAACAATGAGCAGTTCTTC
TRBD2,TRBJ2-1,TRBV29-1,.,CSVDSVAGTYNEQFF,TGCAGCGTTGATTCGGTAGCGGGGACATACAATGAGCAGTTCTTC
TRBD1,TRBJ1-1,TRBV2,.,CASSETGGFKTFF,TGTGCCAGCAGTGAGACAGGGGGCTTTAAAACTTTCTTT
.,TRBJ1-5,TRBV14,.,CASSPWGGQPQHF,TGTGCCAGCAGCCCGTGGGGAGGGCAGCCCCAGCATTTT
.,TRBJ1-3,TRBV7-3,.,CASGPDSGNTIYF,TGTGCCAGCGGACCAGACTCTGGAAACACCATATATTTT
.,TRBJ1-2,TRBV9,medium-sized,CASSVVGAYGYTF,TGTGCCAGCAGCGTAGTGGGGGCCTATGGCTACACCTTC
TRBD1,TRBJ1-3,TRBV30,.,CASDRARGNTIYF,TGTGCTTCGGACAGGGCTAGAGGAAACACCATATATTTT
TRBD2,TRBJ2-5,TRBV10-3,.,CAISRTSGGEGTQYF,TGTGCCATCAGCCGAACTAGCGGGGGGGAAGGGACCCAGTACTTC
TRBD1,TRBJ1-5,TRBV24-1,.,CATSDSTGNQPQHF,TGTGCCACCAGTGATTCGACAGGGAATCAGCCCCAGCATTTT
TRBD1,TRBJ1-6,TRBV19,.,CASRIRDRVWSPLHF,TGTGCCAGTCGTATCCGGGACAGGGTTTGGTCACCCCTCCACTTT
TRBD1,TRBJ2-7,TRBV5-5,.,CASSPGQGSSYEQYF,TGTGCCAGCAGCCCTGGACAGGGGAGCTCCTACGAGCAGTACTTC
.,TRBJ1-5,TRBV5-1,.,CASSLGLNQPQHF,TGCGCCAGCAGCTTGGGCCTTAATCAGCCCCAGCATTTT
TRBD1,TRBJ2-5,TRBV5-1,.,CASSRGQRGETQYF,TGCGCCAGCAGCCGGGGACAGAGGGGGGAGACCCAGTACTTC
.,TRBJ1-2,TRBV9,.,CASSVMGRGNYGYTF,TGTGCCAGCAGCGTAATGGGAAGGGGTAACTATGGCTACACCTTC
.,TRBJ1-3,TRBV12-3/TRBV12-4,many,CASVLRVENTIYF,TGTGCCAGCGTCCTTAGGGTTGAAAACACCATATATTTT
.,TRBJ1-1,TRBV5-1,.,CASSFGDGPNTEAFF,TGCGCCAGCAGCTTCGGCGATGGACCGAACACTGAAGCTTTCTTT
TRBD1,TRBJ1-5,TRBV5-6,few,CASSGSGQGRDQPQHF,TGTGCCAGCAGCGGCTCGGGACAGGGGCGAGATCAGCCCCAGCATTTT
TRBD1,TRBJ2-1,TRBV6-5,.,CASRADRERQFF,TGTGCCAGCAGAGCCGACAGGGAGAGGCAGTTCTTC
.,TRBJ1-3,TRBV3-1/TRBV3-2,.,CASSQERQGMHF,TGTGCCAGCAGCCAAGAAAGGCAGGGGATGCATTTT
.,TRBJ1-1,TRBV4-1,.,CASSQEVRFRPNTEAFF,TGCGCCAGCAGCCAAGAGGTAAGGTTCAGGCCGAACACTGAAGCTTTCTTT
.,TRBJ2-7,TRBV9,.,CASSVDGQGEQYF,TGTGCCAGCAGCGTAGACGGTCAAGGCGAGCAGTACTTC
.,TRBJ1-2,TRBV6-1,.,CASSVGYDQTNYGYTF,TGTGCCAGCAGTGTTGGTTATGACCAAACTAACTATGGCTACACCTTC
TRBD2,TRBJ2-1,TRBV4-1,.,CASSQGRSAGENNEQFF,TGCGCCAGCAGCCAAGGTCGTTCAGCGGGGGAGAACAATGAGCAGTTCTTC
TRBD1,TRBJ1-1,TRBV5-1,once,CASTALLFDRDTEAFF,TGCGCCAGCACCGCACTCCTTTTCGACAGGGACACTGAAGCTTTCTTT
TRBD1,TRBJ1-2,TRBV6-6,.,CASSYNRGQVLGYTF,TGTGCCAGCAGTTACAATAGGGGACAGGTCTTAGGCTACACCTTC
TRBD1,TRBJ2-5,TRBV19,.,CASSTAGQGGWTQYF,TGTGCCAGTAGTACCGCGGGACAGGGGGGATGGACCCAGTACTTC
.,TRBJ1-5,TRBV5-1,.,CASSLQGRDNQPQHF,TGCGCCAGCAGCTTACAGGGTCGGGACAATCAGCCCCAGCATTTT